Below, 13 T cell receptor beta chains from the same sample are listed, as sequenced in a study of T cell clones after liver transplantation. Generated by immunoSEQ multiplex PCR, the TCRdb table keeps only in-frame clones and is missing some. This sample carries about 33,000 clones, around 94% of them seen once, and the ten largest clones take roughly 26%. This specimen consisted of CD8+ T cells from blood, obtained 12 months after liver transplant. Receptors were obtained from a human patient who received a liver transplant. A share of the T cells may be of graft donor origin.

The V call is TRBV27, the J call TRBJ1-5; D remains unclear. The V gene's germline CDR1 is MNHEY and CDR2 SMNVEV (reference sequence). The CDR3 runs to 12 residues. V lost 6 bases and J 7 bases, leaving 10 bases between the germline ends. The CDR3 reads CASRAGSQPQHF. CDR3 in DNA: TGTGCCAGCAGGGCAGGTTCCCAGCCCCAGCATTTT.

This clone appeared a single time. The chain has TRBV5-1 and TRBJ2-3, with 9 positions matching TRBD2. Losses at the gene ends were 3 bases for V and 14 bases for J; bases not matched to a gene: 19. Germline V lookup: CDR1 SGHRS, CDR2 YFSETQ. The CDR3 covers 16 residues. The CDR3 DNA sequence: TGCGCCAGCAGCTCCACACCCGACGTAGCGGGGGCCCCTCCGTATTTT. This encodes CASSSTPDVAGAPPYF.

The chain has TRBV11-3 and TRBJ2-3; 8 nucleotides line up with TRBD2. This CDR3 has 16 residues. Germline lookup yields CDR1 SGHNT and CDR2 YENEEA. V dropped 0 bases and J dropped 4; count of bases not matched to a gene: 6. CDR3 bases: TGTGCCAGCAGCTTAGAACAGCGGGAGAAGGCAGATACGCAGTATTTT. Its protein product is CASSLEQREKADTQYF.

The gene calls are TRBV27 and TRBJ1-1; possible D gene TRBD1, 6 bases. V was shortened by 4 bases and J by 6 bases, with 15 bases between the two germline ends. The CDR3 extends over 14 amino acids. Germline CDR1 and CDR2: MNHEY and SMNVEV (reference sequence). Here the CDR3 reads CASSSTDSVPEAFF. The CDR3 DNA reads TGTGCCAGCAGTTCAACGGACAGCGTCCCTGAAGCTTTCTTT.

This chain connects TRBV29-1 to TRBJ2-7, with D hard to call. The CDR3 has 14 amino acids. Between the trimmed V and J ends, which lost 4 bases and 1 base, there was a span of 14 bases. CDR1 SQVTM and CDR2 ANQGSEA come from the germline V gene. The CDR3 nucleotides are TGCAGCGTTGGGTACGCCGAACCGTCCTACGAGCAGTACTTC. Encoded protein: CSVGYAEPSYEQYF.

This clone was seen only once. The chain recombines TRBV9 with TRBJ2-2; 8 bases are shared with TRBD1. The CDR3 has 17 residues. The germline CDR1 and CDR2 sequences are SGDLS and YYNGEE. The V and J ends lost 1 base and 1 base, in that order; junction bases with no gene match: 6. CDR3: CASSVRSGTGNTGELFF. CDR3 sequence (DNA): TGTGCCAGCAGCGTACGCTCCGGGACAGGGAACACCGGGGAGCTGTTTTTT.

The CDR3 nucleotides read TGTGCCAGCAGCAAAGATGGGGACCAGACCCAGTACTTC. It codes for CASSKDGDQTQYF. The chain employs TRBV21-1 and TRBJ2-5. TRBV21-1 is termed a pseudogene. This CDR3 region has 13 residues.

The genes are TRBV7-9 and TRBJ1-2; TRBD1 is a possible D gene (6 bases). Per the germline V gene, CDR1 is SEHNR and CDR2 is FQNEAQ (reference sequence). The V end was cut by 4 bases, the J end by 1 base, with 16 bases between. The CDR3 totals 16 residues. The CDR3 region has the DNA TGTGCCAGCAGCTCAGGGGTGATAGATATTAACTATGGCTACACCTTC. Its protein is CASSSGVIDINYGYTF.

The CDR3 loop reads CASFAGYEQYF. The DNA for the CDR3 is TGTGCCAGCTTCGCGGGCTACGAGCAGTACTTC. This sequence joins TRBV6-5 and TRBJ2-7; tentatively, D is TRBD2 (5 bases). The germline CDR1 and CDR2 sequences are MNHEY and SVGAGI. CDR3 size: 11 residues. V dropped 8 bases and J dropped 3 bases, with 8 bases sitting between them.

For the CDR3, the DNA is TGTGCCAGCAGCCCCGGGGAGTCCACACAAGAGACCCAGTACTTC. Its translation is CASSPGESTQETQYF. The V and J genes are TRBV7-2 and TRBJ2-5, with TRBD2 as a possible D gene (5 bases). Germline assignment: CDR1 SGHTA and CDR2 FQGNSA. The V and J ends lost 5 bases and 2 bases respectively, with 15 bases between them. The CDR3 loop spans 15 amino acids.

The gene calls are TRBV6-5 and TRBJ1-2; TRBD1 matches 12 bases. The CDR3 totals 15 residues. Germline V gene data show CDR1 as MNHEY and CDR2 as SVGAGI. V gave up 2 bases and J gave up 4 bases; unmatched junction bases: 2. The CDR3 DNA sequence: TGTGCCAGCAGTTACGGGACAGGGGGCGTCTATGGCTACACCTTC. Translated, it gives CASSYGTGGVYGYTF.

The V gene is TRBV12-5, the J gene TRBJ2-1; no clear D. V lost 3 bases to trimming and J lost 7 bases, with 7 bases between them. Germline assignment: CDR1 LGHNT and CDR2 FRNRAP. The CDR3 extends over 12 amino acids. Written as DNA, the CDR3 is TGTGCTAGTGGTTTTAACATGAATGAGCAGTTCTTC. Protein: CASGFNMNEQFF. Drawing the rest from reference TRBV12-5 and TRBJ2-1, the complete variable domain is DARVTQTPRHKVTEMGQEVTMRCQPILGHNTVFWYRQTMMQGLELLAYFRNRAPLDDSGMPKDRFSAEMPDATLATLKIQPSEPRDSAVYFCASGFNMNEQFFGPGTRLTVL.

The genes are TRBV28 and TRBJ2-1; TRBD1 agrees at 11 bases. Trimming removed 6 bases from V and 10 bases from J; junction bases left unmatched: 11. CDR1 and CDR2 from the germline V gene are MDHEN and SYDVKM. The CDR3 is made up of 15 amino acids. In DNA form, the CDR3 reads TGTGCCAGCAGACTCCCCGGGACAGGGGGTCTAGAGCAGTTCTTC. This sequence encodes CASRLPGTGGLEQFF.